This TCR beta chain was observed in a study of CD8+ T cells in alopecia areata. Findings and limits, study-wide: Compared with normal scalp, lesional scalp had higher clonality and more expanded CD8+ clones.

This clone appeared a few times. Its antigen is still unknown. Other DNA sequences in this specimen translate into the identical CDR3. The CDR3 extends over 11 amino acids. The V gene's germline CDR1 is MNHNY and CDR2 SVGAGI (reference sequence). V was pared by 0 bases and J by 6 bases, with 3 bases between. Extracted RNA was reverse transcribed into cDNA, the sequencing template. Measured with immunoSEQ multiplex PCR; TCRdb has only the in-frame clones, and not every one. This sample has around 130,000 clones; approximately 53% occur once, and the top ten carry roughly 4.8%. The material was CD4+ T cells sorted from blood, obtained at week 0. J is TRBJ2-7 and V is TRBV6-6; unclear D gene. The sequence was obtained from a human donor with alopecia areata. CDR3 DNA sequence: TGTGCCAGCAGTTACTCAAGCGAGCAGTACTTC. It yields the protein CASSYSSEQYF.